These 24 T cell receptor beta chains came from one sample sequenced in a study of CD8 T cells in ankylosing spondylitis. No antigens are known for them. Study results and limitations: Ankylosing spondylitis blood appeared to carry a characteristic TCR beta motif of under ten highly homologous variants.

TCRdb fed the 5' RACE reads into MiXCR, producing one record per CDR3 protein. The data show fewer than 550,000 distinct CDR3 sequences, about 5.7% seen once. The sequenced material came from blood, either unsorted or a sorted T cell fraction (not recorded which). The receptors originated from a male donor with ankylosing spondylitis.

Ten or more counts support this clonotype. The V call is TRBV20-1, the J call TRBJ2-7, with TRBD2 matching over 9 bases. CDR3 size: 14 residues. The trim removed 1 base at V and 5 bases at J, leaving 6 bases unmatched. Germline V gene sequence: CDR1 DFQATT, CDR2 SNEGSKA (reference sequence). In DNA, the CDR3 is TGCAGTGCTAGAGTGGGTAGCGGGAGCGACGAGCAGTACTTC. Amino acids: CSARVGSGSDEQYF.

This clonotype showed up many times. The rearrangement joins TRBV5-1 to TRBJ1-1, with D possibly TRBD1 on 5 matching bases. The CDR3 has 16 residues. Germline V lookup: CDR1 SGHRS, CDR2 YFSETQ. V was pared by 1 base and J by 0 bases, with 13 bases between. CDR3 amino acids: CASSLRGEIMNTEAFF. The CDR3 coding sequence is TGCGCCAGCAGCTTGAGAGGGGAAATAATGAACACTGAAGCTTTCTTT.

Ten or more counts support this clonotype. The chain combines TRBV6-1 with TRBJ1-5; 7 positions match TRBD1. Germline CDR1 MNHNS, CDR2 SASEGT. The V segment lost 6 bases and the J segment 4 bases; nucleotides outside the gene matches: 9. The CDR3 sequence is 15 residues long. As DNA, the CDR3 is TGTGCCAGCAGGGCCACAGGGGCGGGGAATCAGCCCCAGCATTTT. This translates into CASRATGAGNQPQHF.

Many counts were recorded for this clonotype. The chain employs TRBV5-1 and TRBJ2-3, with 8 bases fitting TRBD1. This CDR3 comprises 15 residues. CDR1 is SGHRS and CDR2 is YFSETQ in the germline V gene. The junction had 7 bases not matched to a gene; V was cut back by 7 bases and J by 0 bases. The CDR3 loop is CASSRTGTSTDTQYF. The DNA of the CDR3 is TGCGCCAGCTCCCGGACAGGGACTAGCACAGATACGCAGTATTTT.

The V and J genes are TRBV6-2 or TRBV6-3 and TRBJ2-1; D is tentatively TRBD1 or TRBD2 (5 bases each). This CDR3 spans 18 amino acids. From germline, CDR1 is MNHEY and CDR2 SVGEGT. V gave up 5 bases and J gave up 4 bases, with 24 bases separating them. CDR3 sequence reads: CASSGGTQPGDFYNEQFF. Here the CDR3 DNA reads TGTGCCAGCAGTGGGGGAACGCAGCCGGGCGACTTTTACAATGAGCAGTTCTTC.

This clonotype was detected a few times. This chain joins TRBV30 and TRBJ1-1; D remains unclear. CDR1 and CDR2 (germline): GTSNPN, SVGIG (reference sequence). Trimming shortened V by 5 bases and J by 0 bases, and 10 bases separated the two germline ends. The CDR3 is 13 residues long. CDR3 residues: CAWQALLNTEAFF. The CDR3 nucleotides read TGTGCCTGGCAGGCCCTCCTGAACACTGAAGCTTTCTTT.

This clonotype was found many times. This chain links TRBV12-3 or TRBV12-4 with TRBJ2-5; tentatively, D is TRBD1 (6 bases). Trimming left V 4 bases short and J 5 bases short, with 20 bases between. CDR3 length: 16 residues. CDR3 DNA sequence: TGTGCCAGCAGTTGGGGGCAGGGAGTACAAGGGGAGACCCAGTACTTC. Its protein product is CASSWGQGVQGETQYF.

This clonotype has ten or more counts. The gene calls are TRBV6-1 and TRBJ2-1; a possible D gene is TRBD2 (6 bases). Germline V gene data show CDR1 as MNHNS and CDR2 as SASEGT. Deletions cut 6 bases from V and 2 bases from J, with 14 bases between. CDR3 length: 15 residues. CDR3 sequence (DNA): TGTGCCAGCAGATCCGGGACTTTCACCTACAATGAGCAGTTCTTC. Translating it yields CASRSGTFTYNEQFF.

This clonotype was detected many times. The V gene is TRBV5-6, the J gene TRBJ2-1, with 13 bases that match TRBD2. Trimming took 3 bases from V and 6 from J; bases not matched to a gene: 3. The CDR3 has 15 residues. CDR1 and CDR2 (germline): SGHDT, YYEEEE. In DNA form, the CDR3 reads TGTGCCAGCAGCTCGACTAGCGGGAGGATCAATGAGCAGTTCTTC. Translating gives CASSSTSGRINEQFF. Supplemented by reference TRBV5-6 and TRBJ2-1, the full variable domain reads DAGVTQSPTHLIKTRGQQVTLRCSPKSGHDTVSWYQQALGQGPQFIFQYYEEEERQRGNFPDRFSGHQFPNYSSELNVNALLLGDSALYLCASSSTSGRINEQFFGPGTRLTVL.

V and J are TRBV11-3 and TRBJ2-1, with 10 bases aligning to TRBD1. The ends lost 3 bases at V and 6 bases at J; junction bases unmatched: 5. The length of the CDR3 is 15 residues. Germline lookup yields CDR1 SGHNT and CDR2 YENEEA. The CDR3 nucleotides are TGTGCCAGCAGCTTCGGGACAGGGGACCGCAATGAGCAGTTCTTC. This translates into CASSFGTGDRNEQFF.

This clonotype was counted at least ten times. V is TRBV29-1 and J is TRBJ1-1, with a possible D match to TRBD1 (5 bases). The CDR3 has 13 amino acids. Trimming cost V 6 bases and J 0 bases, with 11 bases left between them. Germline assignment: CDR1 SQVTM and CDR2 ANQGSEA. CDR3 in amino acids: CSVAGLLNTEAFF. CDR3 nucleotides: TGCAGCGTGGCAGGGTTGTTGAACACTGAAGCTTTCTTT.

Ten or more counts support this clonotype. This chain links TRBV6-5 with TRBJ1-1, with D possibly matching TRBD1 (5 bases). V lost 2 bases and J 4 bases, leaving 20 bases between the germline ends. Germline V gives CDR1 MNHEY, CDR2 SVGAGI. This CDR3 spans 17 amino acids. CDR3 nucleotide sequence: TGTGCCAGCAGTTACCTTCCGAAGGGGTTCGTAGTCACTGAAGCTTTCTTT. As protein: CASSYLPKGFVVTEAFF.

This clonotype was counted only a few times. V and J are TRBV6-2 or TRBV6-3 and TRBJ2-4, with D perhaps TRBD2 (6 bases). This CDR3 region has 15 residues. Trimming cost V 5 bases and J 7 bases, with 18 bases left between them. Per germline, CDR1 MNHEY and CDR2 SVGEGT. CDR3 sequence (DNA): TGTGCCAGCAGTGCCGCGGGACGGATGGGGAACATTCAGTACTTC. This codes for CASSAAGRMGNIQYF.

This clonotype was counted ten times or more. The chain employs TRBV20-1 and TRBJ2-5; no clear D gene. Germline lookup yields CDR1 DFQATT and CDR2 SNEGSKA (reference sequence). This CDR3 contains 12 residues. CDR3 in DNA: TGCTCCACCCCCAGGTTTGGAGAGACCCAGTACTTC. This gives the protein CSTPRFGETQYF.

This clonotype was counted many times. The chain combines TRBV29-1 with TRBJ2-1; D is unresolved. Germline CDR1 reads SQVTM; CDR2 reads ANQGSEA. V lost 4 bases and J lost 0, with 10 bases in between. This CDR3 spans 14 amino acids. CDR3 DNA sequence: TGCAGCGTTGTTCCGTGGAGCTCCTACAATGAGCAGTTCTTC. Amino acids: CSVVPWSSYNEQFF.

The sample holds a few counts of this clonotype. The rearrangement uses TRBV28 and TRBJ2-5; TRBD2 might be the D (5 bases). Looked up from germline, CDR1 is MDHEN and CDR2 is SYDVKM. The CDR3 extends over 14 amino acids. V lost 5 bases, J lost 5 bases, and 15 bases lay in between. The CDR3, as DNA: TGTGCCAGCAGTCTTCGACGGGGAGCGGAGACCCAGTACTTC. This translates into CASSLRRGAETQYF.

This clonotype was seen many times. This chain connects TRBV5-1 to TRBJ1-4; TRBD1 matches at 9 bases. CDR1 SGHRS and CDR2 YFSETQ come from the germline V gene. The V segment lost 0 bases and the J segment 8 bases; nucleotides outside the gene matches: 11. The CDR3 spans 17 residues. CDR3 DNA: TGCGCCAGCAGCTTGGATCCTCCGGGACAGGGTGAGGAAAAACTGTTTTTT. Protein product: CASSLDPPGQGEEKLFF.

The chain employs TRBV11-3 and TRBJ2-5; D is uncertain. Looked up from germline, CDR1 is SGHNT and CDR2 is YENEEA. The CDR3 is made up of 13 amino acids. The germline V and J ends were trimmed by 4 bases and 7 bases, with 13 bases remaining between them. DNA for the CDR3: TGTGCCAGCAGCTCGACTGGGGAAGGGACCCAGTACTTC. Its protein product is CASSSTGEGTQYF. The full variable domain, with the rest looked up from reference TRBV11-3 and TRBJ2-5, is EAGVVQSPRYKIIEKKQPVAFWCNPISGHNTLYWYLQNLGQGPELLIRYENEEAVDDSQLPKDRFSAERLKGVDSTLKIQPAELGDSAVYLCASSSTGEGTQYFGPGTRLLVL.

In this sample, this clonotype turned up many times. The chain employs TRBV10-3 and TRBJ1-2, with D perhaps matching TRBD1 (5 bases). The V end lost 0 bases, the J end lost 2 bases, and 7 bases lay between the germline ends. The CDR3 totals 14 residues. The germline V gene has CDR1 ENHRY and CDR2 SYGVKD. The CDR3 protein is CAISESQGNYGYTF. DNA of the CDR3: TGTGCCATCAGTGAGTCGCAGGGAAACTATGGCTACACCTTC.

The sample holds many counts of this clonotype. The genes are TRBV20-1 and TRBJ1-4; D ambiguous. This CDR3 region has 17 residues. CDR1 and CDR2 (germline): DFQATT, SNEGSKA (reference sequence). Trimming took off 6 bases at V and 5 bases at J, with 25 bases between the two ends. CDR3 region: CSAPTEGLGVRNEKLFF. Written as DNA, the CDR3 is TGCAGTGCACCTACGGAGGGCCTTGGGGTACGGAATGAAAAACTGTTTTTT.

Many counts were recorded for this clonotype. The J gene is TRBJ1-3, the V gene TRBV4-2; TRBD1 is a possible D gene (5 bases). The V gene's germline CDR1 is LGHNA and CDR2 YNFKEQ. This CDR3 has 17 amino acids. The V gene lost 0 bases and the J gene lost 0 bases, with 12 bases spanning the gap. Here the CDR3 DNA reads TGTGCCAGCAGCCAAGATCGGGGCGGTTACTCTGGAAACACCATATATTTT. It translates to CASSQDRGGYSGNTIYF.

This clonotype has ten or more counts. The chain joins TRBV12-3 or TRBV12-4 to TRBJ1-1; no clear D. Trimming removed 5 bases from V and 5 bases from J, with 12 bases in between. The CDR3 sequence is 13 residues long. In DNA, the CDR3 is TGTGCCAGCAGTCCCACGTCCGGGACTGAAGCTTTCTTT. Translated: CASSPTSGTEAFF.

The sample holds many counts of this clonotype. The chain couples TRBV7-2 to TRBJ2-7; D is unclear. The CDR3 consists of 15 residues. Germline V gene sequence: CDR1 SGHTA, CDR2 FQGNSA. The V end lost 1 base, the J end lost 4 bases, and 14 bases lay between the germline ends. CDR3: CASSLGLYQAYEQYF. As DNA, the CDR3 is TGTGCCAGCAGCTTAGGGTTGTATCAGGCTTACGAGCAGTACTTC.

As to this clonotype: A single base separates this from a much larger clone, so it may be a read error. The V and J genes are TRBV11-2 and TRBJ2-7; D may be TRBD1 (5 bases). There are 15 residues in the CDR3. The germline V gene has CDR1 SGHAT and CDR2 FQNNGV. V was trimmed by 5 bases and J by 0 bases, leaving 14 bases between them. CDR3 nucleotide sequence: TGTGCCAGCAGCCCCTTTGACAGTCACTCCTACGAGCAGTACTTC. This translates into CASSPFDSHSYEQYF. Combining the CDR3 with reference TRBV11-2 and TRBJ2-7 gives the whole variable domain EAGVAQSPRYKIIEKRQSVAFWCNPISGHATLYWYQQILGQGPKLLIQFQNNGVVDDSQLPKDRFSAERLKGVDSTLKIQPAKLEDSAVYLCASSPFDSHSYEQYFGPGTRLTVT.